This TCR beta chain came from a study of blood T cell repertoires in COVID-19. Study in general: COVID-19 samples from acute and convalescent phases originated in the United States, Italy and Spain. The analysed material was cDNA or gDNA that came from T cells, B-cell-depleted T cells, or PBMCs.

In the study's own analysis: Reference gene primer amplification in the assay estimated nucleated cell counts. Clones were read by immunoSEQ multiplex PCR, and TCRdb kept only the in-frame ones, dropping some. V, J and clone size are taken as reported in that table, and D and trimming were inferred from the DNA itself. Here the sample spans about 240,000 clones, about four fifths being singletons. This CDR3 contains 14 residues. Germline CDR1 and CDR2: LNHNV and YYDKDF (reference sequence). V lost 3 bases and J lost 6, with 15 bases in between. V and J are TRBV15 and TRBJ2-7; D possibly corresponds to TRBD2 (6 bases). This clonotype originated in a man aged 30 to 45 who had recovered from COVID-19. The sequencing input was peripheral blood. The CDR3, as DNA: TGTGCCACCAGCAGCGGACTAACCTCGTCCGAGCAGTACTTC. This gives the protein CATSSGLTSSEQYF.